Listed here are 3 T cell receptor beta chains from one sample, sequenced in a study of monozygotic twins with inflammatory bowel disease. From the 5' RACE reads, TCRdb lists one entry per CDR3 protein and no DNA. This table lists around 140,000 distinct CDR3 sequences. The specimen sequenced was blood. These receptors were obtained from a human donor with ulcerative colitis or Crohn's disease, or a healthy co-twin of an affected twin (not recorded which).

This chain joins TRBV20-1 and TRBJ2-7; with no DNA, the TCRdb D assignment of TRBD1 cannot be verified. The CDR3 totals 15 residues. Per germline, CDR1 DFQATT and CDR2 SNEGSKA (reference sequence). The CDR3 region is CSARDPGTGPYEQYF.

The J gene is TRBJ1-2, the V gene TRBV6-5. CDR1 and CDR2 (germline): MNHEY, SVGAGI. CDR3 size: 12 residues. The chain's CDR3 is CASNDFNSGYTF.

This chain connects TRBV20-1 to TRBJ2-3; checking the TCRdb D call of TRBD2 is not possible without DNA. The germline V gene encodes CDR1 DFQATT and CDR2 SNEGSKA (reference sequence). The CDR3 is made up of 16 amino acids. The CDR3 reads CSARDLGASGTDTQYF.